Listed here is a single T cell receptor beta chain. Its target is unknown. This sample was included in a study of blood T cells in healthy people across ages. Notes on the study in general: More naive CD4+ cells and higher diversity marked long-lived donors relative to aged donors.

Through a sample-barcoded 5' primer and a J-beta primer mix, a second PCR was run for roughly 6 to 11 cycles. A 12-random-nucleotide template-switch adaptor tagged each cDNA molecule. Any given sample supplied a minimum of 3 million CDR3-containing paired-end reads. TCRdb redid the calling of the 5' RACE reads with MiXCR, one entry per CDR3 protein. The sample holds roughly 1,100,000 distinct CDR3 sequences; approximately 25% are singletons and the top ten take approximately 0.7%. CDR1 is DFQATT and CDR2 is SNEGSKA in the germline V gene (reference sequence). Trimming took 1 base from V and 3 from J; bases not matched to a gene: 8. The CDR3 covers 16 residues. These data were likewise used in another study, on T cells of mothers and their children.

The sample was blood. The source of this sequence is a girl between 2 and 10 years old in good health. This sequence joins TRBV20-1 and TRBJ2-4; TRBD2 aligns across 8 bases. CDR3 residues: CSARGTSGIGKNIQYF. In nucleotides, the CDR3 is TGCAGTGCTAGAGGAACTAGCGGAATAGGCAAAAACATTCAGTACTTC.